These T cell receptor beta chains were read from a single sample in a study of blood T cell repertoires in COVID-19. The assay was immunoSEQ multiplex PCR, and TCRdb's table has in-frame clones only and misses some. The sample shows 200,000 to 250,000 clones, more than 65% of them seen only once. The sequenced sample consisted of peripheral blood. These receptors were taken from a woman aged 35 to 49 with active or convalescent COVID-19. CDR3s include the opening cysteine and the closing phenylalanine or tryptophan. D genes are given only for firm matches. Clone size appears in some rows only: once, few, many, or a class for an expanded clone.

v_gene,d_gene,abundance,j_gene,CDR3aa,CDR3nt
TRBV10-3,TRBD1,once,TRBJ1-6,CAISAGGNSPLHF,TGTGCCATCAGCGCAGGGGGTAATTCACCCCTCCACTTT
TRBV4-1,NA,NA,TRBJ2-1,CASSQVRDGGYNEQFF,TGCGCCAGCAGCCAAGTAAGGGATGGAGGCTACAATGAGCAGTTCTTC
TRBV30,NA,once,TRBJ1-3,CALDASFSGNTIYF,TGTGCCCTAGATGCCTCCTTCTCTGGAAACACCATATATTTT
TRBV3-1/TRBV3-2,TRBD2,NA,TRBJ2-5,CASSRIGGAQETQYF,TGTGCCAGCAGCAGGATCGGGGGGGCCCAAGAGACCCAGTACTTC
TRBV12-5,TRBD1,NA,TRBJ1-2,CASGSVGGSYGYTF,TGTGCTAGTGGTTCGGTAGGGGGCTCCTATGGCTACACCTTC
TRBV7-9,NA,NA,TRBJ2-1,CASSPRGSLYNEQFF,TGTGCCAGCAGCCCCCGGGGTTCGCTCTACAATGAGCAGTTCTTC
TRBV28,TRBD1,NA,TRBJ1-1,CASSDDRGNEAFF,TGTGCCAGCAGTGACGACAGGGGGAATGAAGCTTTCTTT
TRBV7-2,TRBD2,NA,TRBJ2-7,CASSLPSLGGKQYF,TGTGCCAGCAGCTTACCGTCCCTCGGGGGGAAGCAGTACTTC
TRBV9,TRBD1,few,TRBJ1-2,CASSRQGMGYTF,TGTGCCAGCAGCCGACAGGGGATGGGCTACACCTTC
TRBV9,NA,NA,TRBJ1-1,CASSARGRDTEAFF,TGTGCCAGCAGCGCGCGGGGCCGGGACACTGAAGCTTTCTTT
TRBV5-6,TRBD2,NA,TRBJ2-1,CASSLGGAAYNEQFF,TGTGCCAGCAGCCTCGGGGGGGCCGCCTACAATGAGCAGTTCTTC
TRBV5-1,TRBD1,NA,TRBJ2-2,CATKTGENTGELFF,TGCGCCACTAAGACAGGGGAAAACACCGGGGAGCTGTTTTTT
TRBV4-2,NA,NA,TRBJ1-2,CASSQNNRRYGYTF,TGTGCCAGCAGCCAAAATAACAGGCGCTATGGCTACACCTTC
TRBV2,NA,NA,TRBJ2-1,CASSDPREGGGYNEQFF,TGTGCCAGCAGCGACCCGAGGGAGGGGGGCGGCTACAATGAGCAGTTCTTC
TRBV11-2,TRBD1,NA,TRBJ1-1,CASSPDRDLTAFF,TGTGCCAGCAGCCCTGACAGGGACCTAACGGCTTTCTTT
TRBV28,NA,NA,TRBJ1-6,CASKTYRAREGNSPLHF,TGTGCCAGCAAAACTTACCGGGCCCGGGAGGGAAATTCACCCCTCCACTTT
TRBV7-6,TRBD1,NA,TRBJ1-6,CASSSTTGTYNSPLHF,TGTGCCAGCAGCTCAACGACAGGGACATATAATTCACCCCTCCACTTT
TRBV19,TRBD1,NA,TRBJ1-2,CASSRDRDYGYTF,TGTGCCAGTAGCCGGGACAGAGACTATGGCTACACCTTC
TRBV6-5,NA,NA,TRBJ1-3,CASSRGLRWGNTIYF,TGTGCCAGCAGCCGGGGACTCCGATGGGGAAACACCATATATTTT
TRBV19,NA,NA,TRBJ1-2,CASSIVNRNYGYTF,TGTGCCAGTAGTATAGTCAACAGAAACTATGGCTACACCTTC
TRBV9,NA,NA,TRBJ1-1,CASSSLISRDFGTEAFF,TGTGCCAGCAGCTCTCTAATCTCCAGGGATTTTGGAACTGAAGCTTTCTTT
TRBV28,TRBD1,once,TRBJ2-3,CASSPGQGFGTQYF,TGTGCCAGCAGTCCCGGACAGGGTTTTGGTACGCAGTATTTT
TRBV19,NA,NA,TRBJ2-5,CASSIAAGKETQYF,TGTGCCAGTAGTATAGCAGCAGGGAAAGAGACCCAGTACTTC
TRBV5-1,NA,few,TRBJ1-4,CASSPRSGAYNEKLFF,TGCGCCAGCAGCCCGCGTTCGGGAGCCTATAATGAAAAACTGTTTTTT
TRBV5-1,NA,NA,TRBJ1-6,CASSSRETYNSPLHF,TGCGCCAGCAGCTCCCGAGAAACCTATAATTCACCCCTCCACTTT
TRBV14,TRBD1,NA,TRBJ2-5,CASSQNRGLRETQYF,TGTGCCAGCAGCCAAAACAGGGGGCTAAGAGAGACCCAGTACTTC
TRBV5-3,NA,NA,TRBJ1-4,CARRVQGDEKLFF,TGTGCCAGAAGAGTACAGGGCGATGAAAAACTGTTTTTT
TRBV9,TRBD1,NA,TRBJ2-2,CASSFTGGLDTGELFF,TGTGCCAGCAGCTTTACAGGGGGATTAGACACCGGGGAGCTGTTTTTT
TRBV10-3,NA,NA,TRBJ2-3,CAISDGGRTDTQYF,TGTGCCATCAGCGACGGGGGTAGAACAGATACGCAGTATTTT
TRBV5-1,NA,NA,TRBJ1-1,CASSLEMRNTEAFF,TGCGCCAGCAGCTTGGAGATGAGGAACACTGAAGCTTTCTTT
TRBV27,NA,NA,TRBJ1-5,CASSFGGTNQPQHF,TGTGCCAGCAGTTTTGGGGGGACTAATCAGCCCCAGCATTTT
TRBV19,NA,few,TRBJ1-5,CASSILAGPNQPQHF,TGTGCCAGTAGTATATTGGCGGGGCCCAATCAGCCCCAGCATTTT
TRBV2,TRBD1,NA,TRBJ1-2,CASTANFGQGDGYTF,TGTGCCAGCACCGCTAATTTTGGACAGGGTGATGGCTACACCTTC
TRBV6-1,NA,NA,TRBJ1-5,CASSEGRVGNQPQHF,TGTGCCAGCAGTGAGGGCAGGGTGGGGAATCAGCCCCAGCATTTT
TRBV19,TRBD1,NA,TRBJ2-2,CASRTGPTGELFF,TGTGCCAGTAGGACAGGGCCCACCGGGGAGCTGTTTTTT
TRBV5-1,NA,NA,TRBJ1-1,CASSLKGESVEAFF,TGCGCCAGCAGCTTGAAGGGGGAGTCGGTTGAAGCTTTCTTT
TRBV4-1,NA,NA,TRBJ2-1,CASSRTSNTGEEQFF,TGCGCCAGCAGCCGAACCTCTAATACGGGGGAGGAGCAGTTCTTC
TRBV13,NA,NA,TRBJ1-2,CASSFAEGLGGYTF,TGTGCCAGCAGCTTCGCGGAGGGCTTAGGGGGCTACACCTTC
TRBV5-1,TRBD1,NA,TRBJ1-1,CASSPQGALENTEAFF,TGCGCCAGCAGCCCGCAGGGGGCTCTGGAGAACACTGAAGCTTTCTTT
TRBV18,TRBD1,NA,TRBJ2-5,CASSPPLGGVETQYF,TGTGCCAGCTCACCACCGTTAGGGGGCGTAGAGACCCAGTACTTC
TRBV7-9,NA,once,TRBJ2-4,CASSTQGNIQYF,TGTGCCAGCAGCACACAGGGAAACATTCAGTACTTC
TRBV15,NA,few,TRBJ1-1,CATSRDGAAEAFF,TGTGCCACCAGCAGAGATGGGGCCGCTGAAGCTTTCTTT
TRBV28,NA,few,TRBJ2-4,CASRKRQAKNIQYF,TGTGCCAGCAGAAAAAGACAGGCCAAAAACATTCAGTACTTC
TRBV4-1,NA,NA,TRBJ2-7,CASSFRNSYEQYF,TGCGCCAGCAGTTTTCGAAACAGCTACGAGCAGTACTTC
TRBV15,NA,NA,TRBJ1-1,CATSRDLPSIGGVEAFF,TGTGCCACCAGCAGAGATCTCCCCTCGATAGGGGGGGTTGAAGCTTTCTTT
TRBV18,TRBD1,NA,TRBJ1-4,CASSLSIAGGREKLFF,TGTGCCAGCTCCCTATCTATCGCAGGGGGTCGAGAAAAACTGTTTTTT
TRBV6-6,NA,NA,TRBJ1-6,CAVTEGHSNSPLHF,TGTGCCGTTACCGAGGGCCACTCTAATTCACCCCTCCACTTT
TRBV27,NA,few,TRBJ1-3,CASSLRGSGNTIYF,TGTGCCAGCAGTTTAAGGGGTTCTGGAAACACCATATATTTT
TRBV19,TRBD1,NA,TRBJ1-5,CASSSTGGSNQPQHF,TGTGCCAGTAGTTCGACAGGGGGCAGCAATCAGCCCCAGCATTTT
TRBV6-2/TRBV6-3,TRBD1,once,TRBJ2-1,CASSPNRDRVYNEQFF,TGTGCCAGCAGCCCCAACCGGGACAGGGTTTACAATGAGCAGTTCTTC
TRBV9,NA,many,TRBJ1-1,CASSPDGQSGEAFF,TGTGCCAGCAGCCCCGATGGACAGAGCGGTGAAGCTTTCTTT